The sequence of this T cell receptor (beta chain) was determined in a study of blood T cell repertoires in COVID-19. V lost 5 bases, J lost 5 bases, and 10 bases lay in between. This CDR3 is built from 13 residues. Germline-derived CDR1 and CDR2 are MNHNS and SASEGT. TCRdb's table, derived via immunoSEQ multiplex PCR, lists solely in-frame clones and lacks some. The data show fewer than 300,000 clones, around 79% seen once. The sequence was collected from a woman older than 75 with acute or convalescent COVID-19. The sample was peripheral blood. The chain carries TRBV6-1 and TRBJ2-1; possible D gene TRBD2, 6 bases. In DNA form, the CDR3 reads TGTGCCAGCAGTTCCCGGGGGAACAATGAGCAGTTCTTC. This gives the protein CASSSRGNNEQFF.